Below, 17 T cell receptor beta chains from the same sample are listed, as sequenced in a study of CD8 T cells in ankylosing spondylitis. TCRdb fed the 5' RACE reads into MiXCR, producing one record per CDR3 protein. Altogether more than 110,000 distinct CDR3 sequences are present, more than 7% being singletons, with the ten largest covering 6% to 8%. Sequencing input: synovial fluid, either unsorted or a sorted T cell fraction (not recorded which). The receptors were gathered from a male donor with ankylosing spondylitis.

This clonotype showed up many times. V usage is TRBV12-3 or TRBV12-4 and J usage is TRBJ1-5, with a possible D match to TRBD1 (5 bases). There are 17 residues in the CDR3. The V end was cut by 4 bases, the J end by 11 bases, with 27 bases between. The CDR3 sequence: CASSSPSGVGIIRAQHF. For the CDR3, the DNA is TGTGCCAGCAGTTCCCCAAGTGGAGTAGGGATCATCAGGGCCCAGCATTTT.

This clonotype was recorded many times. In DNA, the CDR3 is TGTGCCAGTAGTATCATGGCAGGGGAGGGGTATCAGCCCCAGCATTTT. This gives the protein CASSIMAGEGYQPQHF. J is TRBJ1-5 and V is TRBV19; maybe TRBD1 (6 bases). Trimming removed 3 bases at V and 5 bases at J, with 17 bases between. This CDR3 region has 16 residues. Germline CDR1 is LNHDA and CDR2 is SQIVND (reference sequence).

This chain links TRBV12-3 or TRBV12-4 with TRBJ2-1, with TRBD2 identical over 9 bases. CDR3 length: 15 amino acids. With V trimmed by 3 bases and J by 1 base, 1 base remained unmatched. The CDR3 DNA follows: TGTGCCAGCAGTTTTCTAGCGGGGTCCTACAATGAGCAGTTCTTC. This codes for CASSFLAGSYNEQFF.

This clonotype was counted between two and nine times. This chain connects TRBV5-1 to TRBJ2-3; D gene uncertain. V gave up 2 bases and J gave up 2 bases, with 6 bases separating them. The CDR3 runs 13 residues. CDR1 and CDR2 from the germline V gene are SGHRS and YFSETQ. The CDR3 loop reads CASSFPNTDTQYF. In DNA form, the CDR3 reads TGCGCCAGCAGCTTCCCCAACACAGATACGCAGTATTTT.

This clonotype was counted a few times. This chain uses TRBV4-3 with TRBJ1-2; possible D gene TRBD1, 5 bases. Germline assignment: CDR1 LGHNA and CDR2 YSLEER. The germline V and J ends were trimmed by 0 bases and 0 bases, with 8 bases remaining between them. The CDR3 has 15 residues. CDR3 DNA: TGCGCCAGCAGCCAAGATCTCAGGGCTAACTATGGCTACACCTTC. Its protein is CASSQDLRANYGYTF.

The CDR3 is CSVSGRGSSGQTQYF. CDR3 in DNA: TGCAGCGTTTCTGGACGCGGATCTAGCGGGCAGACCCAGTACTTC. The V and J genes are TRBV29-1 and TRBJ2-5, with 8 positions matching TRBD2. J lost 6 bases, V lost 5 bases, and 14 bases had no gene match. Per germline, CDR1 SQVTM and CDR2 ANQGSEA. The CDR3 spans 15 residues.

The gene calls are TRBV20-1 and TRBJ2-7; 7 bases line up with TRBD2. Losses at the gene ends were 6 bases for V and 4 bases for J; bases not matched to a gene: 12. Germline CDR1 DFQATT, CDR2 SNEGSKA (reference sequence). The CDR3 is made up of 14 amino acids. In DNA form, the CDR3 reads TGCAGTGCCCCGCGGCGGGAGTTTTGGTACGAGCAGTACTTC. It is translated as CSAPRREFWYEQYF.

This clonotype was seen at least ten times. This sequence joins TRBV7-9 and TRBJ2-1; D call uncertain. Germline CDR1 and CDR2: SEHNR and FQNEAQ (reference sequence). The length of the CDR3 is 14 residues. The V gene lost 0 bases and the J gene lost 6 bases, with 9 bases spanning the gap. CDR3 loop: CASSLAGTLNEQFF. The CDR3 DNA reads TGTGCCAGCAGCTTAGCCGGCACCCTCAATGAGCAGTTCTTC.

This chain uses TRBV6-2 or TRBV6-3 with TRBJ1-5, with TRBD1 matching over 8 bases. The CDR3 has 14 residues. V trimming: 4 bases; J trimming: 6 bases; junction bases outside the gene matches: 5. The germline V gene has CDR1 MNHEY and CDR2 SVGEGT. Written as DNA, the CDR3 is TGTGCCAGCAGTTCGTCGACAGGGGCTCAGCCCCAGCATTTT. Translating it yields CASSSSTGAQPQHF.

The sample holds many counts of this clonotype. This chain joins TRBV20-1 and TRBJ1-2; tentative D call: TRBD1 (5 bases). This CDR3 has 11 amino acids. Looked up from germline, CDR1 is DFQATT and CDR2 is SNEGSKA (reference sequence). V lost 7 bases and J lost 8, with 14 bases in between. The CDR3 nucleotides read TGCAGTGGTAGCCTCAGGGAAGGCTACACCTTC. It codes for CSGSLREGYTF.

V is TRBV29-1 and J is TRBJ2-5, with TRBD2 identical over 7 bases. Per germline, CDR1 SQVTM and CDR2 ANQGSEA. V dropped 5 bases and J dropped 5; count of bases not matched to a gene: 2. This CDR3 comprises 11 residues. The CDR3 here is CSVRLAETQYF. CDR3 bases: TGCAGCGTTAGACTAGCCGAGACCCAGTACTTC.

This chain joins TRBV10-3 and TRBJ2-5; the match to TRBD2 covers 7 bases. The ends lost 4 bases at V and 1 base at J; junction bases unmatched: 6. In germline, CDR1 is ENHRY, CDR2 SYGVKD. The CDR3 is 15 residues long. CDR3 region: CAISALTSSQETQYF. Here the CDR3 DNA reads TGTGCCATCAGTGCTTTGACTAGCTCCCAAGAGACCCAGTACTTC.

This clonotype has more than one count but fewer than ten. V is TRBV20-1 and J is TRBJ2-7, with D tentatively TRBD2 (5 bases). This CDR3 has 14 amino acids. Germline V lookup: CDR1 DFQATT, CDR2 SNEGSKA (reference sequence). With 5 bases removed from V and 5 bases from J, the gap between germline ends came to 19 bases. The CDR3 is CSAPSRAVLNEQYF. The CDR3 DNA sequence: TGCAGTGCTCCCTCGAGGGCCGTACTAAACGAGCAGTACTTC.

The sample holds a few counts of this clonotype. The rearrangement links TRBV5-1 to TRBJ2-3; 7 bases line up with TRBD1. J was trimmed by 1 base and V by 4 bases; bases with no gene match: 6. CDR1 and CDR2 from the germline V gene are SGHRS and YFSETQ. This CDR3 region has 15 residues. The chain's CDR3 is CASSAAGTGTDTQYF. DNA of the CDR3: TGCGCCAGCAGCGCCGCCGGGACAGGCACAGATACGCAGTATTTT.

This clonotype turned up a few times. The V gene is TRBV6-2 or TRBV6-3, the J gene TRBJ1-5, with D possibly being TRBD1 (6 bases). Germline assignment: CDR1 MNHEY and CDR2 SVGEGT. The V and J ends lost 6 bases and 11 bases respectively, with 23 bases between them. The length of the CDR3 is 15 residues. The CDR3 here is CASRTTGAEESAQHF. CDR3 sequence (DNA): TGTGCCAGCAGAACGACAGGTGCCGAAGAATCAGCCCAGCATTTT.

This clonotype has a count of ten or more. CDR3 bases: TGCAGTGCTCACTTGGGGGATACGCAGTATTTT. Encoded protein: CSAHLGDTQYF. The chain carries TRBV20-1 and TRBJ2-3, with unresolved D. The germline gives CDR1 DFQATT, CDR2 SNEGSKA (reference sequence). V was pared by 5 bases and J by 6 bases, with 9 bases between. This CDR3 region has 11 residues.

This clonotype was seen at least ten times. V usage is TRBV12-3 or TRBV12-4 and J usage is TRBJ1-6, with D maybe TRBD1 (6 bases). Between the trimmed V and J ends, which lost 3 bases and 6 bases, there was a span of 9 bases. The CDR3 length is 14 residues. CDR3 sequence reads: CASSLGGPNSPLHF. For the CDR3, the DNA is TGTGCCAGCAGTTTGGGGGGGCCTAATTCACCCCTCCACTTT.